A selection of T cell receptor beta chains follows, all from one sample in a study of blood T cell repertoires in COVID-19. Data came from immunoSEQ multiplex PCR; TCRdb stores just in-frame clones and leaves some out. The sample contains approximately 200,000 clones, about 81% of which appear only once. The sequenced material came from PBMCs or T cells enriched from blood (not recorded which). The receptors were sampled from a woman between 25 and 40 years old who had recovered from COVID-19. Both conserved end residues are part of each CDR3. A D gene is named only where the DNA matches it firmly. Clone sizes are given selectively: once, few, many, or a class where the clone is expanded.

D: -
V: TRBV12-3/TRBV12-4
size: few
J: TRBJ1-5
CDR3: CASSFTGDQPQHF
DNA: TGTGCCAGCAGTTTTACAGGTGATCAGCCCCAGCATTTT

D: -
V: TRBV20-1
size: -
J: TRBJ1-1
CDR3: CSARDSEAFF
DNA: TGCAGTGCTAGAGACAGTGAAGCTTTCTTT

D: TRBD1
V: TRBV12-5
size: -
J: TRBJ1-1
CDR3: CASGLDIQGARDTEAFF
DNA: TGTGCTAGTGGTTTGGACATACAGGGGGCGCGAGACACTGAAGCTTTCTTT

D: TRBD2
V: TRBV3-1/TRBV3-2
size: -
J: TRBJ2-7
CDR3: CASRESGRGVEQYF
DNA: TGTGCCAGCCGCGAGTCCGGGAGGGGTGTCGAGCAGTACTTC

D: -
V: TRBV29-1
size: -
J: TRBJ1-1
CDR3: CSVEVGQFMNTEAFF
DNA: TGCAGCGTTGAAGTGGGCCAGTTCATGAACACTGAAGCTTTCTTT

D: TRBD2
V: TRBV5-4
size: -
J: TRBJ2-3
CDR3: CASIAGGPASGTDTQYF
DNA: TGTGCCAGCATCGCGGGGGGGCCCGCCTCAGGCACAGATACGCAGTATTTT

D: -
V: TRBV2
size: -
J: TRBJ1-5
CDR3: CASRQGYSNQPQHF
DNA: TGTGCCAGTCGTCAGGGATATAGCAATCAGCCCCAGCATTTT

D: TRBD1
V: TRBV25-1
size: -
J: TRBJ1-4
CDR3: CASSDDRGQKLFF
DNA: TGTGCCAGCAGTGATGACAGGGGTCAAAAACTGTTTTTT

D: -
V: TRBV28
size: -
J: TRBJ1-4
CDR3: CASSWRGRARGEKLFF
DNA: TGTGCCAGCAGTTGGCGGGGCAGGGCGCGGGGGGAAAAACTGTTTTTT

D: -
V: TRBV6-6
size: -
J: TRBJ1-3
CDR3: CASRAWGGSGNTIYF
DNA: TGTGCCAGCAGGGCTTGGGGGGGCTCTGGAAACACCATATATTTT

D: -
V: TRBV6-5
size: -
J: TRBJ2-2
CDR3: CASSYGGLGTGELFF
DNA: TGTGCCAGCAGTTACGGGGGACTGGGCACCGGGGAGCTGTTTTTT

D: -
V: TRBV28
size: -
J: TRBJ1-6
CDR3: CASDSGPSSYNSPLHF
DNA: TGTGCCAGCGATTCAGGGCCAAGCTCCTATAATTCACCCCTCCACTTT

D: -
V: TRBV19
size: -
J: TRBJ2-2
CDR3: CASSTPLGLNTGELFF
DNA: TGTGCCAGTAGCACCCCGTTGGGCCTGAACACCGGGGAGCTGTTTTTT

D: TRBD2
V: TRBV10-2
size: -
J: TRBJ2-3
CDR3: CATYSASGGTDTQYF
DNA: TGCGCCACCTACTCGGCTAGCGGGGGCACAGATACGCAGTATTTT

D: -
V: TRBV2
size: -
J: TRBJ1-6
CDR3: CASRPSGGAPNSPLHF
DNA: TGTGCCAGCCGTCCCTCCGGTGGGGCCCCAAATTCACCCCTCCACTTT

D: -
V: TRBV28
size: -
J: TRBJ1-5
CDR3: CDTSVGGVLYQPQHF
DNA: TGTGATACCTCAGTCGGGGGGGTCCTATATCAGCCCCAGCATTTT

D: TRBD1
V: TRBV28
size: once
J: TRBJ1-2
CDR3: CASSLYRTGVYGYTF
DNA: TGTGCCAGCAGTTTATATCGGACAGGGGTCTATGGCTACACCTTC

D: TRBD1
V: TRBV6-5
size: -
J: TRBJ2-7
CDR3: CASSYSGQGSEQYF
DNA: TGTGCCAGCAGTTACTCGGGACAGGGCTCCGAGCAGTACTTC

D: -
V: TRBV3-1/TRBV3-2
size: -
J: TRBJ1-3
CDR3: CASSQAGAGGNTIYF
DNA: TGTGCCAGCAGCCAAGCAGGGGCCGGTGGAAACACCATATATTTT

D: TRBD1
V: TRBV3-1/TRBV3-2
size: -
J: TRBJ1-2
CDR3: CASSPRDRPYYGYTF
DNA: TGTGCCAGCAGCCCCCGGGACAGACCATACTATGGCTACACCTTC

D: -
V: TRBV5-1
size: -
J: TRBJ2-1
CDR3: CASSSPGDGPYNEQFF
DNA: TGCGCCAGCAGCTCCCCGGGGGACGGCCCCTACAATGAGCAGTTCTTC

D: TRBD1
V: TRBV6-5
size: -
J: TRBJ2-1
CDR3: CASSYLGQGRYNEQFF
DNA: TGTGCCAGCAGTTACTTGGGACAGGGGAGATACAATGAGCAGTTCTTC

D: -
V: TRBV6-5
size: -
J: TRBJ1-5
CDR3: CASSYSYNQPQHF
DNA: TGTGCCAGCAGTTACTCCTACAATCAGCCCCAGCATTTT

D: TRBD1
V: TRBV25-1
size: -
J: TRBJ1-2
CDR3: CASGQGLGYTF
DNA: TGTGCCAGTGGACAGGGACTTGGCTACACCTTC

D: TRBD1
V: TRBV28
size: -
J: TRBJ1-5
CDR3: CASIQGTQPQHF
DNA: TGTGCCAGCATACAGGGGACTCAGCCCCAGCATTTT

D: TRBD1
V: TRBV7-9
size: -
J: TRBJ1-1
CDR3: CASSTTGKKAPGAFF
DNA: TGTGCCAGCAGCACGACAGGGAAGAAAGCCCCGGGAGCTTTCTTT

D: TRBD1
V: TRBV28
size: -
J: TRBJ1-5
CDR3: CASSPTGASQPQHF
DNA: TGTGCCAGCAGCCCGACAGGGGCGTCTCAGCCCCAGCATTTT

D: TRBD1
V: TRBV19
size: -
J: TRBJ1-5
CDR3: CASLSWGQDNQPQHF
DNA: TGTGCCAGCCTATCCTGGGGACAGGACAATCAGCCCCAGCATTTT

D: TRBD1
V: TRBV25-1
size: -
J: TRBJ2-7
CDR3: CASSEPGGGTQQYF
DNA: TGTGCCAGCAGTGAGCCAGGGGGCGGGACCCAGCAGTACTTC

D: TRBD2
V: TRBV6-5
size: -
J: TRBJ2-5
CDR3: CASTGLAGAQATQYF
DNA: TGTGCCAGCACCGGACTAGCGGGAGCCCAAGCGACCCAGTACTTC

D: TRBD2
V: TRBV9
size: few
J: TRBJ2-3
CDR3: CASSPQPGRANTQYF
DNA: TGTGCCAGCAGCCCCCAGCCCGGGAGGGCAAATACGCAGTATTTT

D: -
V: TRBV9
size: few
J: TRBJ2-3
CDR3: CASSVESLARTDTQYF
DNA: TGTGCCAGCAGCGTAGAGTCGTTGGCTAGAACAGATACGCAGTATTTT

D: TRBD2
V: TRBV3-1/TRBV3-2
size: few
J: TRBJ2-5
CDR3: CASSPLLGLAGGGGEETQYF
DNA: TGTGCCAGCAGCCCTCTTCTGGGACTAGCGGGAGGAGGGGGCGAAGAGACCCAGTACTTC

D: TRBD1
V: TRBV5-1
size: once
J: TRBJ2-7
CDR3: CASSSSPGGQGIYEQYF
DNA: TGCGCCAGCAGCTCTTCTCCGGGGGGACAGGGAATCTACGAGCAGTACTTC

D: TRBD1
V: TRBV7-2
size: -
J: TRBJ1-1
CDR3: CASSLWGQTGDTEAFF
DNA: TGTGCCAGCAGCTTGTGGGGACAGACAGGGGACACTGAAGCTTTCTTT

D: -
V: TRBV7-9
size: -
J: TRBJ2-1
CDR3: CASSLAPGEFDEQFF
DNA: TGTGCCAGCAGCTTAGCGCCGGGAGAGTTCGATGAGCAGTTCTTC

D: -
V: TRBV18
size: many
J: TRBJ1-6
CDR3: CASSGVGGDSYNSPLHF
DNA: TGTGCCAGCTCAGGTGTGGGGGGAGACTCCTATAATTCACCCCTCCACTTT